Below, 9 T cell receptor beta chains from the same sample are listed, as sequenced in a study of CD8 T cells in ankylosing spondylitis. Study observations and caveats: Roughly eight highly homologous variants made up a TCR beta motif, and this motif appeared characteristic of ankylosing spondylitis blood.

Which antigens these TCRs recognize remains unknown. MiXCR was run by TCRdb on the 5' RACE reads, yielding one entry per CDR3 protein. Counted here are about 220,000 distinct CDR3 sequences, approximately 7.4% occurring once; the ten biggest clones make up 11% to 15%. The sequencing input was blood, either unsorted or a sorted T cell fraction (not recorded which). The receptors shown here come from a male donor with ankylosing spondylitis.

About this clonotype: A read error may explain this, as a much larger clone is one base away. The chain joins TRBV20-1 to TRBJ1-3; TRBD1 might be the D (5 bases). The CDR3 sequence is 13 residues long. The germline V gene encodes CDR1 DFQATT and CDR2 SNEGSKA (reference sequence). The CDR3 is CSARGPSGITIYF. As DNA, the CDR3 is TGCAGTGCTAGGGGGCCCTCTGGAATCACCATATATTTT.

This clonotype was counted a few times. This chain connects TRBV9 to TRBJ2-3; TRBD2 matches 7 bases. J was trimmed by 7 bases and V by 2 bases; bases with no gene match: 10. CDR1 is SGDLS and CDR2 is YYNGEE in the germline V gene. The length of the CDR3 is 15 residues. The CDR3 here is CASSVSAWEGHTQYF. DNA of the CDR3: TGTGCCAGCAGCGTTTCGGCTTGGGAGGGACATACGCAGTATTTT.

This clonotype was seen only a few times. This chain connects TRBV28 to TRBJ2-7; D is possibly TRBD1 or TRBD2 (5 bases each). V was shortened by 7 bases and J by 0 bases, with 16 bases between the two germline ends. Germline CDR1 and CDR2: MDHEN and SYDVKM. The CDR3 length is 15 residues. This chain's CDR3 is CASNNPGRNSYEQYF. As DNA, the CDR3 is TGTGCCAGCAACAACCCGGGACGTAACTCCTACGAGCAGTACTTC.

The table lists this clonotype with many counts. The chain carries TRBV6-5 and TRBJ1-2; D remains unclear. Germline loops: CDR1 MNHEY, CDR2 SVGAGI. Between the trimmed V and J ends, which lost 4 bases and 0 bases, there was a span of 15 bases. CDR3 length equals 16 residues. The CDR3 sequence is CASSLRSDLPNYGYTF. CDR3 nucleotide sequence: TGTGCCAGCAGTTTACGATCCGATCTCCCTAACTATGGCTACACCTTC.

The V and J genes are TRBV7-8 and TRBJ2-4; no clear D. The CDR3 extends over 16 amino acids. CDR1 is SGHVS and CDR2 is FQNEAQ in the germline V gene. The V end was cut by 3 bases, the J end by 3 bases, with 15 bases between. The CDR3 loop reads CASSFDSRGVKNIQYF. The CDR3 DNA is TGTGCCAGCAGCTTTGATTCGCGAGGAGTCAAAAACATTCAGTACTTC.

At least ten counts were recorded for this clonotype. The V call is TRBV4-3, the J call TRBJ1-1; D not certain. This CDR3 is built from 15 residues. V was trimmed by 1 base and J by 1 base, leaving 10 bases between them. CDR1 LGHNA and CDR2 YSLEER come from the germline V gene. The CDR3 DNA is TGCGCCAGCAGCCAAGTGTACGCAGCGAACACTGAAGCTTTCTTT. This sequence encodes CASSQVYAANTEAFF.

The rearrangement links TRBV6-5 to TRBJ2-3, with D hard to call. CDR3 size: 14 residues. Trimming shortened V by 3 bases and J by 2 bases, and 9 bases separated the two germline ends. The germline CDR1 and CDR2 sequences are MNHEY and SVGAGI. In DNA form, the CDR3 reads TGTGCCAGCAGTTATAACAGAGCCACAGATACGCAGTATTTT. It encodes CASSYNRATDTQYF.

There are a few counts of this clonotype. This chain connects TRBV6-4 to TRBJ2-1; 14 nucleotides match TRBD2. V lost 5 bases and J lost 8; bases outside the gene matches: 2. Germline CDR1 and CDR2: MRHNA and SNTAGT. This CDR3 spans 14 amino acids. CDR3 sequence reads: CASSTGLAGDEQFF. The CDR3 DNA follows: TGTGCCAGCAGTACGGGACTAGCGGGAGATGAGCAGTTCTTC.

This clonotype was observed many times. The chain joins TRBV9 to TRBJ2-7; D perhaps matches TRBD2 (7 bases). Trimming cost V 4 bases and J 0 bases, with 17 bases left between them. This CDR3 is 16 amino acids long. CDR1 is SGDLS and CDR2 is YYNGEE in the germline V gene. CDR3 nucleotide sequence: TGTGCCAGCAGCCCTCGCGGGGGCAAAGGCTCCTACGAGCAGTACTTC. Amino acids: CASSPRGGKGSYEQYF.